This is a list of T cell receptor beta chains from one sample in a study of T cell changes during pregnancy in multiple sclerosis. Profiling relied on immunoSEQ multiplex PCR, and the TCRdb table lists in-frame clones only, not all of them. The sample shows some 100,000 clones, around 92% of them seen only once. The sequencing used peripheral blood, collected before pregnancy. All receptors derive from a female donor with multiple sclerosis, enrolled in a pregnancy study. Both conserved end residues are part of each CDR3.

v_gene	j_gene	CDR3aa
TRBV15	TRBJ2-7	CATSRVPGQGIEQYF
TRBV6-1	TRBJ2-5	CASSEWEGEGETQYF
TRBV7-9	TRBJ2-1	CASSFRTSGPNNEQFF
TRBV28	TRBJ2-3	CASSWGTSGRGDTQYF
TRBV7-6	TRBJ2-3	CASSSTGASTDTQYF
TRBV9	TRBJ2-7	CASSDGTSLGGEQYF
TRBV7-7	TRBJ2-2	CASSPRLARNTGELFF
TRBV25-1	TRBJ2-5	CASIGGVETQYF
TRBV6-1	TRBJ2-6	CASSVSRDRPSSGANVLTF
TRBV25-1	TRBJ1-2	CASSAYRGLGYTF
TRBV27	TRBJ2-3	CASSLSGGRDTQYF
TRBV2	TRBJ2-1	CASSVQGMNEQFF
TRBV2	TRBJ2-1	CASSVETGASNEQFF
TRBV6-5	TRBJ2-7	CASSSSGLAGSYEQYF
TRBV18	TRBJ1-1	CASSPPIIAGGGTEAFF
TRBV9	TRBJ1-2	CASSEEGPFGGYTF